This entry is about one T cell receptor (beta chain). The CDR3 spans 14 residues. V lost 3 bases to trimming and J lost 6 bases; unmatched junction nucleotides: 4. CDR1 is SGHNT, CDR2 YENEEA, per germline. Primers for the PCR totalled 60 Vbeta and 13 Jbeta. The protocol was immunoSEQ multiplex PCR, while the TCRdb copy is restricted to in-frame clones and leaves out a portion. There are around 140,000 clones in the sample, with about 2% held by the top ten. Unrecorded immune exposure was likely among donors, who were nominally healthy when sampled. These data belong to a study of cytomegalovirus exposure and HLA in healthy donors.

This TCR was recovered from a woman younger than 30 in good health and CMV-seronegative. The sequencing input was PBMCs. The V and J genes are TRBV11-3 and TRBJ2-1, with 8 bases fitting TRBD1. For the CDR3, the DNA is TGTGCCAGCAGCTTGGCGGGACAGGTCAATGAGCAGTTCTTC. This sequence encodes CASSLAGQVNEQFF.